The 23 T cell receptor beta chains given below trace back to one sample, sequenced in a study of blood T cell repertoires in COVID-19. Produced via immunoSEQ multiplex PCR; TCRdb's table is partial and in-frame only. The sample lists hundreds of thousands of clones; 70% to 90% were seen once. The sample taken for sequencing was peripheral blood. Receptor source: a woman in her 40s who had recovered from COVID-19.

This sequence joins TRBV15 and TRBJ1-6, with TRBD1 identical over 9 bases. The CDR3 is 16 residues long. Germline CDR1 is LNHNV and CDR2 is YYDKDF (reference sequence). After removal of 1 base from V and 6 bases from J, the junction contained 4 bases not matched to a gene. This CDR3 is CATSRGSGQGNSPLHF. In nucleotides, the CDR3 is TGTGCCACCAGCAGAGGGTCGGGACAGGGTAATTCACCCCTCCACTTT.

The genes are TRBV5-1 and TRBJ1-6; 12 bases line up with TRBD1. The germline gives CDR1 SGHRS, CDR2 YFSETQ. V shed 4 bases, J shed 7 bases, and the junction held 6 bases outside the gene matches. The CDR3 is 16 residues long. The CDR3 DNA is TGCGCCAGCAGCCGGGACAGGGGGCGCGAGAATTCACCCCTCCACTTT. Protein product: CASSRDRGRENSPLHF.

This rearrangement joins TRBV5-1 to TRBJ2-3; unclear D gene. The V gene lost 0 bases and the J gene lost 0 bases, with 5 bases spanning the gap. Germline V CDR1 and CDR2: SGHRS, YFSETQ. This CDR3 is built from 14 residues. CDR3 loop: CASSLGHSTDTQYF. DNA for the CDR3: TGCGCCAGCAGCTTGGGGCACAGCACAGATACGCAGTATTTT.

The gene calls are TRBV30 and TRBJ1-2; D might be TRBD1 (5 bases). Germline CDR1 and CDR2: GTSNPN and SVGIG (reference sequence). V was cut by 8 bases and J by 0 bases, with 28 bases left in between. This CDR3 contains 18 residues. The CDR3 DNA is TGTGCCGCCCGCCCCAGGGCGGCGGAGAGTCGGGCTAACTATGGCTACACCTTC. Translating it yields CAARPRAAESRANYGYTF.

V is TRBV7-3 and J is TRBJ1-5; D is undetermined. CDR1 is SGHTA, CDR2 FQGTGA, per germline. CDR3 length equals 16 residues. V was trimmed by 5 bases and J by 5 bases, leaving 19 bases between them. The CDR3, as DNA: TGTGCCAGCAGCCCCAGCGGGTCCCTCGGCCATCAGCCCCAGCATTTT. Translation: CASSPSGSLGHQPQHF.

The CDR3 DNA reads as TGTGCCAGCAGTTACTCGCCCCCGGCGGGAGCTTTCTTT. Translation: CASSYSPPAGAFF. This chain joins TRBV6-5 and TRBJ1-1; no definite D call. This CDR3 spans 13 amino acids. V lost 0 bases to trimming and J lost 10 bases, with 12 bases between them. Germline CDR1 MNHEY, CDR2 SVGAGI.

The rearrangement joins TRBV10-3 to TRBJ1-4; no reliable D call. From germline, CDR1 is ENHRY and CDR2 SYGVKD. Trimming stripped 0 bases from V and 3 bases from J, with 14 bases between. The CDR3 consists of 17 residues. CDR3 sequence: CAISESSPFSANEKLFF. As DNA, the CDR3 is TGTGCCATCAGTGAGTCGAGCCCGTTCTCGGCTAATGAAAAACTGTTTTTT.

This clone was observed a single time. The chain joins TRBV5-1 to TRBJ2-5; 8 bases are a match to TRBD2. After removal of 4 bases from V and 4 bases from J, the junction contained 0 bases not matched to a gene. Germline values: CDR1 SGHRS, CDR2 YFSETQ. This CDR3 is 12 amino acids long. In DNA form, the CDR3 reads TGCGCCAGCAGCCGGGGGGGAGAGACCCAGTACTTC. Amino acids: CASSRGGETQYF. Full variable domain (outside the CDR3, taken from reference TRBV5-1 and TRBJ2-5): KAGVTQTPRYLIKTRGQQVTLSCSPISGHRSVSWYQQTPGQGLQFLFEYFSETQRNKGNFPGRFSGRQFSNSRSEMNVSTLELGDSALYLCASSRGGETQYFGPGTRLLVL.

This chain joins TRBV9 and TRBJ1-3; possible D gene TRBD1, 5 bases. Trimming removed 0 bases from V and 2 bases from J, with 12 bases in between. This CDR3 comprises 16 residues. Germline V gene data show CDR1 as SGDLS and CDR2 as YYNGEE. The DNA of the CDR3 is TGTGCCAGCAGCGTAGCGGACGCACAGGCTGGAAACACCATATATTTT. Its translation is CASSVADAQAGNTIYF.

This chain connects TRBV20-1 to TRBJ2-1; maybe TRBD2 (5 bases). Germline V gene sequence: CDR1 DFQATT, CDR2 SNEGSKA (reference sequence). CDR3 length equals 16 residues. The V end was cut by 3 bases, the J end by 0 bases, with 15 bases between. The CDR3, as DNA: TGCAGTGCTAGTACTAGGTCCCTGAGCTCCTACAATGAGCAGTTCTTC. Protein product: CSASTRSLSSYNEQFF.

The chain employs TRBV4-3 and TRBJ2-5, with 9 bases that match TRBD2. The germline V gene encodes CDR1 LGHNA and CDR2 YSLEER. With V trimmed by 1 base and J by 2 bases, 5 bases remained unmatched. This CDR3 region has 16 residues. The CDR3, as DNA: TGCGCCAGCAGCCAAGGGGGCGGGAGGGATCAAGAGACCCAGTACTTC. Protein sequence: CASSQGGGRDQETQYF.

The gene calls are TRBV10-3 and TRBJ1-6; no clear D gene. V lost 2 bases and J lost 7, with 12 bases in between. Germline values: CDR1 ENHRY, CDR2 SYGVKD. CDR3 length equals 15 residues. The DNA of the CDR3 is TGTGCCATCAGTGAGGCCCGCCGGTTCAATTCACCCCTCCACTTT. This encodes CAISEARRFNSPLHF.

V usage is TRBV29-1 and J usage is TRBJ2-5; 7 bases fit TRBD1. Germline CDR1 reads SQVTM; CDR2 reads ANQGSEA. The V and J ends lost 8 bases and 5 bases, in that order; junction bases with no gene match: 8. This CDR3 has 12 amino acids. The CDR3, as DNA: TGCAGCCCATTAGGGGGCCGGGAGACCCAGTACTTC. This gives the protein CSPLGGRETQYF.

V usage is TRBV6-5 and J usage is TRBJ2-1; TRBD2 matches 9 bases. The CDR3 extends over 16 amino acids. CDR1 is MNHEY and CDR2 is SVGAGI in the germline V gene. V trimming: 4 bases; J trimming: 3 bases; junction bases outside the gene matches: 7. In nucleotides, the CDR3 is TGTGCCAGCAGTTCCAACAAGCGGGGGGTCTACAATGAGCAGTTCTTC. As protein: CASSSNKRGVYNEQFF.

The chain links TRBV4-1 to TRBJ1-4; 10 bases fit TRBD1. Germline CDR1 and CDR2: MGHRA and YSYEKL. V lost 0 bases to trimming and J lost 6 bases; unmatched junction nucleotides: 10. The CDR3 has 18 amino acids. DNA for the CDR3: TGCGCCAGCAGCCAAGATCGTGACAGGGGGCTATTTCATGAAAAACTGTTTTTT. Its protein is CASSQDRDRGLFHEKLFF.

The chain employs TRBV2 and TRBJ2-1; 8 positions match TRBD2. The CDR3 runs to 14 residues. Trimming at V came to 4 bases and at J to 3 bases, leaving 2 bases not matched to a gene. CDR1 and CDR2 (germline): SNHLY, FYNNEI. Here the CDR3 DNA reads TGTGCCAGCAGTGCGGGAGGGGTCTACAATGAGCAGTTCTTC. Its translation: CASSAGGVYNEQFF.

The chain recombines TRBV21-1 with TRBJ2-7; the table assigns TRBD2, which was not confirmed against the DNA. TRBV21-1 is assigned pseudogene status. This CDR3 spans 17 amino acids. The CDR3 sequence: CASSGREGRGGPNEQYF. The CDR3 coding sequence is TGTGCCAGCAGCGGGCGTGAAGGGCGGGGAGGACCGAACGAGCAGTACTTC.

The gene calls are TRBV6-5 and TRBJ2-5; 10 bases match TRBD1. Losses at the gene ends were 6 bases for V and 5 bases for J; bases not matched to a gene: 9. Germline V gene lookup returns CDR1 MNHEY and CDR2 SVGAGI. The CDR3 runs 15 residues. For the CDR3, the DNA is TGTGCCAGCAGCTTGCGGGGACAGGGGCTGGAGACCCAGTACTTC. Translation gives CASSLRGQGLETQYF.

This clone was observed a few times. The V gene is TRBV5-1, the J gene TRBJ2-1; TRBD2 matches 13 bases. Per germline, CDR1 SGHRS and CDR2 YFSETQ. This CDR3 comprises 18 residues. With 4 bases clipped from V and 4 bases from J, the junction kept 11 bases outside the gene matches. CDR3 residues: CASSNYGTSGKGYNEQFF. DNA for the CDR3: TGCGCCAGCAGCAACTACGGGACTAGCGGGAAAGGGTACAATGAGCAGTTCTTC. Using reference TRBV5-1 and TRBJ2-1 for the parts outside the CDR3, the full variable domain is KAGVTQTPRYLIKTRGQQVTLSCSPISGHRSVSWYQQTPGQGLQFLFEYFSETQRNKGNFPGRFSGRQFSNSRSEMNVSTLELGDSALYLCASSNYGTSGKGYNEQFFGPGTRLTVL.

The chain links TRBV12-3 or TRBV12-4 to TRBJ2-7, with D unresolved. The CDR3 covers 11 residues. V was trimmed by 4 bases and J by 2 bases, leaving 3 bases between them. The CDR3 is CASSSTYEQYF. The CDR3, as DNA: TGTGCCAGCAGTTCTACCTACGAGCAGTACTTC.

J is TRBJ1-5 and V is TRBV6-2 or TRBV6-3, with D perhaps matching TRBD1 (5 bases). CDR1 is MNHEY and CDR2 is SVGEGT in the germline V gene. This CDR3 is built from 17 residues. The V end was cut by 4 bases, the J end by 1 base, with 17 bases between. The chain's CDR3 is CASSWRATRGSNQPQHF. Here the CDR3 DNA reads TGTGCCAGCAGTTGGCGGGCGACCCGGGGGAGCAATCAGCCCCAGCATTTT.

The sample holds one count of this clone. The V gene is TRBV15, the J gene TRBJ1-1, with D unresolved. V lost 1 base and J lost 4, with 13 bases in between. The CDR3 is made up of 15 amino acids. The V gene's germline CDR1 is LNHNV and CDR2 YYDKDF (reference sequence). The CDR3: CATSRGPGSGTEAFF. The CDR3 nucleotides are TGTGCCACCAGCAGAGGCCCGGGGAGCGGCACTGAAGCTTTCTTT. Combining the CDR3 with reference TRBV15 and TRBJ1-1 gives the whole variable domain DAMVIQNPRYQVTQFGKPVTLSCSQTLNHNVMYWYQQKSSQAPKLLFHYYDKDFNNEADTPDNFQSRRPNTSFCFLDIRSPGLGDTAMYLCATSRGPGSGTEAFFGQGTRLTVV.

This chain links TRBV4-3 with TRBJ2-5; 10 bases are a match to TRBD2. The CDR3 has 19 amino acids. The V gene's germline CDR1 is LGHNA and CDR2 YSLEER. The J segment lost 1 base and the V segment lost 0 bases, leaving 11 bases of the junction unmatched. CDR3 sequence reads: CASSQDPASGSMGQETQYF. In DNA, the CDR3 is TGCGCCAGCAGCCAAGATCCGGCTAGCGGGAGTATGGGCCAAGAGACCCAGTACTTC.